Included here is one T cell receptor beta chain sequence, with context. Its antigen is not identified. These data belong to a study of cytomegalovirus exposure and HLA in healthy donors. The germline V gene has CDR1 SGHNT and CDR2 YYREEE (reference sequence). V was pared by 0 bases and J by 0 bases, with 13 bases between. The CDR3 is made up of 16 amino acids. Study conclusions and caveats: Later analysis demonstrated an association between a missense DCLRE1C variant and TCR beta V- and J-gene trimming. Later work found most CMV-associated TCR beta chains apparently HLA-restricted. Presence/absence comparisons presumed near-even sequencing depth among donors.

60 Vbeta and 13 Jbeta primers were used in PCR. Sequencing used immunoSEQ multiplex PCR; TCRdb keeps in-frame clones, though not all of them. The sample yields about 180,000 clones, roughly three quarters seen once. Sequences were obtained from PBMCs. This TCR derives from a woman aged 45-59 years in good health and CMV-seropositive. The V and J genes are TRBV5-4 and TRBJ2-7; D perhaps matches TRBD1 (5 bases). CDR3 region: CASSLDAQGSSYEQYF. Written as DNA, the CDR3 is TGTGCCAGCAGCTTGGACGCGCAGGGAAGCTCCTACGAGCAGTACTTC.